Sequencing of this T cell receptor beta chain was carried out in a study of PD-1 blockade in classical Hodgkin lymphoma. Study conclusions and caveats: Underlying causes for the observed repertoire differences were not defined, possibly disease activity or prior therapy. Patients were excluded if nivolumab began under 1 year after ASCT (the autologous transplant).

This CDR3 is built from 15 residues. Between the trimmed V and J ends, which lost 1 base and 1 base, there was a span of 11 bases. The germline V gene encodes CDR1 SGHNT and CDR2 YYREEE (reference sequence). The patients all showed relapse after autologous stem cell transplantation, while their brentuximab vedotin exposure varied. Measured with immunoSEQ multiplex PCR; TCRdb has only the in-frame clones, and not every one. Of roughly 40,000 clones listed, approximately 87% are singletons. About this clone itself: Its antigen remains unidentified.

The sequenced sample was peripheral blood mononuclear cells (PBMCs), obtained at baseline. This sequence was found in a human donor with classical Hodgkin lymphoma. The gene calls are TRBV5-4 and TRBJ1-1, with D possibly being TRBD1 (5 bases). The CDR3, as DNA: TGTGCCAGCAGCTTGATGGGGGATTGGAACACTGAAGCTTTCTTT. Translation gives CASSLMGDWNTEAFF.